This is a list of T cell receptor beta chains from one sample in a study of T cell repertoires in cytomegalovirus infection. From the reads, TCRdb called clonotypes with MiXCR, one entry per CDR3 protein. The sample has approximately 630,000 distinct CDR3 sequences, approximately 25% seen once. Sequencing was done on a sample of CD8+ T cells from PBMCs. These receptor sequences come from a human donor in good health (CMV status not recorded). Some clones in this sample may be carry-over from other donors' samples. Both conserved end residues are part of each CDR3. The D gene is left open where the match is weak. Only part of the rows carry a size: once, few, many, or a class if the clone is expanded.

abundance: -; j_gene: TRBJ2-1; v_gene: TRBV28; d_gene: TRBD2; CDR3aa: CASSLVASGGPDNEQFF
abundance: -; j_gene: TRBJ2-1; v_gene: TRBV10-3; d_gene: TRBD1; CDR3aa: CANGQGGNEQFF
abundance: few; j_gene: TRBJ1-1; v_gene: TRBV12-3/TRBV12-4; d_gene: TRBD1; CDR3aa: CASSLHPGTVMNTEAFF
abundance: few; j_gene: TRBJ2-1; v_gene: TRBV5-6; d_gene: TRBD2; CDR3aa: CASSSARTSFDEQFF
abundance: -; j_gene: TRBJ2-6; v_gene: TRBV6-5; d_gene: -; CDR3aa: CASKETGLHSGANVLTF
abundance: few; j_gene: TRBJ1-1; v_gene: TRBV5-5; d_gene: TRBD1; CDR3aa: CASSPVRGFTEAFF
abundance: -; j_gene: TRBJ2-7; v_gene: TRBV27; d_gene: -; CDR3aa: CTAQGSRSYEQYF
abundance: -; j_gene: TRBJ1-2; v_gene: TRBV20-1; d_gene: TRBD1; CDR3aa: CSASLDREVGYTF
abundance: few; j_gene: TRBJ2-7; v_gene: TRBV7-2; d_gene: -; CDR3aa: CASSLSGARLSEQYF
abundance: few; j_gene: TRBJ2-3; v_gene: TRBV5-8; d_gene: -; CDR3aa: CASSLGTPRAVTDTQYF
abundance: few; j_gene: TRBJ1-5; v_gene: TRBV18; d_gene: TRBD1; CDR3aa: CASSPRDRGSNQPQHF
abundance: -; j_gene: TRBJ2-1; v_gene: TRBV29-1; d_gene: -; CDR3aa: CSVEDTQVHGVVKQFF
abundance: few; j_gene: TRBJ1-2; v_gene: TRBV12-3/TRBV12-4; d_gene: -; CDR3aa: CASSRDLSNYGYTF
abundance: -; j_gene: TRBJ1-1; v_gene: TRBV25-1; d_gene: -; CDR3aa: CASSDYRKTEAFF
abundance: few; j_gene: TRBJ2-7; v_gene: TRBV7-9; d_gene: TRBD2; CDR3aa: CASSPWTEHSGGTYEQYF
abundance: -; j_gene: TRBJ2-2; v_gene: TRBV28; d_gene: -; CDR3aa: CASSFMVVGELFF